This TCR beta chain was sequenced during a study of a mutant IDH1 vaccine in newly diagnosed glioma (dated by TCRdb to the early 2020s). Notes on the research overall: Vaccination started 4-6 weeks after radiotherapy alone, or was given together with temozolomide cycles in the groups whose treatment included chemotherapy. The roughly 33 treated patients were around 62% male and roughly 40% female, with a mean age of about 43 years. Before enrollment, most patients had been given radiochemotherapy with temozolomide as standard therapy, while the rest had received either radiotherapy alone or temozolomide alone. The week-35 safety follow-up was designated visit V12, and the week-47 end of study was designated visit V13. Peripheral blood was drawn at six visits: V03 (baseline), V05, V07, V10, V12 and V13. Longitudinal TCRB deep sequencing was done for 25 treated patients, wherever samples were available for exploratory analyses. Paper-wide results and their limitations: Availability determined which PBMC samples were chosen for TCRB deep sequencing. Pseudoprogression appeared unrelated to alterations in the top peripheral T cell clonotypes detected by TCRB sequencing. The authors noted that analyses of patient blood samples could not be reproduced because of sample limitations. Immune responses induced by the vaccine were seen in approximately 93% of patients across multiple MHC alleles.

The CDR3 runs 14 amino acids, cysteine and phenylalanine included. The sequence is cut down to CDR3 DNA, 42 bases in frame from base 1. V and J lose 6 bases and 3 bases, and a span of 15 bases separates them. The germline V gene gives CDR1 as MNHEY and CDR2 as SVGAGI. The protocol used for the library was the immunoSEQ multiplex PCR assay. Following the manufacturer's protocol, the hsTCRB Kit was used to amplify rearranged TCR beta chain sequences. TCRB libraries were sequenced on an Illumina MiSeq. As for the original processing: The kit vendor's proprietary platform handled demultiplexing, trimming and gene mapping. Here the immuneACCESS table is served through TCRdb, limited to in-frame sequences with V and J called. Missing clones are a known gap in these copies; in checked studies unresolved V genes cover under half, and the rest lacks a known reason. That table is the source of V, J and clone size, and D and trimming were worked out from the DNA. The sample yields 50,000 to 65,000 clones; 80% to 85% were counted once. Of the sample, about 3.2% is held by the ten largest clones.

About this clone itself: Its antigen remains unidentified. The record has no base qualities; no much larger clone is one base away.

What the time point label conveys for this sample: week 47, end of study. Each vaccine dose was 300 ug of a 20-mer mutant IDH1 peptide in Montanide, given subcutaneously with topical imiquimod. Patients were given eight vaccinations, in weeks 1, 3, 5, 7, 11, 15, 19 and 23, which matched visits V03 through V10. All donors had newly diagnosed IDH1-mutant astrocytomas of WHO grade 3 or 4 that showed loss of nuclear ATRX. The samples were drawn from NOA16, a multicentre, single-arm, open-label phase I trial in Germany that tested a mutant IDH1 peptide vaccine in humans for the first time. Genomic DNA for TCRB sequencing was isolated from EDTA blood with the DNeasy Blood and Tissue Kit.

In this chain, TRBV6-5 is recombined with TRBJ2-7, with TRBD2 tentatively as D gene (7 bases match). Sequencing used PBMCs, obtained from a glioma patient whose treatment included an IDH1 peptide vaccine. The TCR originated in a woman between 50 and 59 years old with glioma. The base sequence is TGTGCCAGCAGGCCCGGGGGGCCCAACTACGAGCAGTACTTC. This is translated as CASRPGGPNYEQYF.